These 15 T cell receptor beta chains were all obtained from the same sample, sequenced in a study of regulatory T cells in long-lasting Graves disease. Time point described: newly diagnosed GD, antithyroid drugs for less than 3 months. Extracted PBMC RNA gave rise to the TCR library. Sequencing libraries for TCR beta were prepared with iRepertoire HTBI primers and Arm-PCR of CDR3 regions. TCRdb recomputed calls from the multiplex PCR reads with MiXCR, one row per CDR3 protein. The data contain under 700,000 distinct CDR3 sequences, around 16% of them singletons. These data also formed part of another study, on T cells in Graves' hyperthyroidism and ophthalmopathy.

Material: peripheral blood mononuclear cells (PBMCs), obtained at new diagnosis, from a patient treated with antithyroid drugs. The receptors here all came from a woman in her forties or fifties with Graves disease.

The chain is built from TRBV3-1 and TRBJ1-5; tentative D call: TRBD1 (6 bases). Germline loops: CDR1 LGHDT, CDR2 YNNKEL (reference sequence). This CDR3 contains 14 residues. Trimming removed 6 bases at V and 6 bases at J, with 15 bases between. CDR3 region: CASRKQGSGQPQHF. CDR3 in DNA: TGTGCCAGCAGAAAACAGGGATCCGGTCAGCCCCAGCATTTT.

The genes are TRBV7-2 and TRBJ1-1; 10 bases match TRBD1. The germline V gene has CDR1 SGHTA and CDR2 FQGNSA. V dropped 5 bases and J dropped 11; count of bases not matched to a gene: 8. This CDR3 is 13 amino acids long. The DNA for the CDR3 is TGTGCCAGCAGCGGACGACAGGGGGCTGTGGCTTTCTTT. It translates to CASSGRQGAVAFF.

The chain uses TRBV7-9 and TRBJ2-5; no reliable D call. The CDR3 runs to 13 residues. V shed 5 bases and J shed 1 base, with 8 bases lying between them. Germline V gives CDR1 SEHNR, CDR2 FQNEAQ (reference sequence). CDR3 in amino acids: CASSPLRQETQYF. The CDR3 DNA reads TGTGCCAGCAGCCCTCTACGCCAAGAGACCCAGTACTTC.

CDR3 loop: CSVVGQGADEQYF. As DNA, the CDR3 is TGCAGCGTTGTCGGCCAGGGGGCAGACGAGCAGTACTTC. The chain combines TRBV29-1 with TRBJ2-7; TRBD1 agrees at 8 bases. CDR1 and CDR2 from the germline V gene are SQVTM and ANQGSEA. CDR3 length: 13 residues. J lost 5 bases, V lost 4 bases, and 7 bases had no gene match.

There are a few counts of this clonotype. This sequence joins TRBV27 and TRBJ2-7; D is tentatively TRBD1 or TRBD2 (5 bases each). This CDR3 comprises 14 residues. V was clipped by 6 bases and J by 0 bases, with 12 bases between them. Per the germline V gene, CDR1 is MNHEY and CDR2 is SMNVEV (reference sequence). DNA of the CDR3: TGTGCCAGCAGGTTCGGGGCGAGCTCCTACGAGCAGTACTTC. It encodes CASRFGASSYEQYF.

The chain recombines TRBV19 with TRBJ2-7; a weak D match, TRBD1 (7 bases). The CDR3 is 14 residues long. Germline V gene lookup returns CDR1 LNHDA and CDR2 SQIVND (reference sequence). As DNA, the CDR3 is TGTGCTACTGAGGGGGCCCCCGGCGGGGACGAGCAGTACTTC. It is translated as CATEGAPGGDEQYF.

This clonotype was detected a few times. The chain recombines TRBV11-2 with TRBJ2-1; no clear D. V gave up 2 bases and J gave up 8 bases, with 10 bases separating them. From germline, CDR1 is SGHAT and CDR2 FQNNGV. The CDR3 totals 13 residues. CDR3: CASSLRAWDEQFF. The CDR3 DNA follows: TGTGCCAGCAGCTTAAGGGCATGGGATGAGCAGTTCTTC.

The chain is built from TRBV6-2 or TRBV6-3 and TRBJ1-4; D is uncertain. Trimming left V 2 bases short and J 8 bases short, with 15 bases between. This CDR3 has 15 amino acids. The germline V gene encodes CDR1 MNHEY and CDR2 SVGEGT. The CDR3 reads CASSYGSEGLEKLFF. In nucleotides, the CDR3 is TGTGCCAGCAGTTACGGGTCGGAGGGATTGGAAAAACTGTTTTTT.

This clonotype was counted ten times or more. V usage is TRBV2 and J usage is TRBJ1-5, with 9 bases identical to TRBD1. This CDR3 is built from 13 residues. CDR1 and CDR2 (germline): SNHLY, FYNNEI. Germline trimming cut 6 bases from V and 7 bases from J; bases unmatched to any gene: 4. The CDR3 DNA is TGTGCCAGCAGACCGGGACAGGGACAGCCCCAGCATTTT. Amino acids: CASRPGQGQPQHF.

This clonotype appeared many times. CDR3 sequence (DNA): TGTGCCAGCACCCCAGGTTGGCCGAACTATGGCTACACCTTC. Its protein is CASTPGWPNYGYTF. The chain carries TRBV6-1 and TRBJ1-2; D not resolved. Germline loops: CDR1 MNHNS, CDR2 SASEGT. The CDR3 runs to 14 residues. Trimming took 7 bases from V and 2 from J, leaving 14 bases between them.

The sample holds a few counts of this clonotype. V gene TRBV11-2 combines with J gene TRBJ1-6; TRBD1 is a possible D gene (5 bases). The germline V gene encodes CDR1 SGHAT and CDR2 FQNNGV. The length of the CDR3 is 12 residues. The V end lost 5 bases, the J end lost 15 bases, and 14 bases lay between the germline ends. DNA for the CDR3: TGTGCCAGCAGCGCAGAATTCAGGGACCTCCACTTT. Translating it yields CASSAEFRDLHF.

A few counts support this clonotype. The V and J genes are TRBV18 and TRBJ2-7; D ambiguous. Germline CDR1 reads KGHSH; CDR2 reads LQKENI. This CDR3 has 14 amino acids. The V end was cut by 5 bases, the J end by 0 bases, with 11 bases between. The CDR3 DNA follows: TGTGCCAGCTCAGTGACACCTCTCTCCTACGAGCAGTACTTC. Amino acids: CASSVTPLSYEQYF. The variable domain in full, completed from reference TRBV18 and TRBJ2-7, reads NAGVMQNPRHLVRRRGQEARLRCSPMKGHSHVYWYRQLPEEGLKFMVYLQKENIIDESGMPKERFSAEFPKEGPSILRIQQVVRGDSAAYFCASSVTPLSYEQYFGPGTRLTVT.

V gene TRBV7-9 combines with J gene TRBJ1-2; D is undetermined. V was trimmed by 3 bases and J by 5 bases, leaving 10 bases between them. Germline V lookup: CDR1 SEHNR, CDR2 FQNEAQ (reference sequence). This CDR3 has 13 amino acids. The CDR3 here is CASSFGQEYGYTF. CDR3 DNA: TGTGCCAGCAGCTTCGGTCAGGAGTATGGCTACACCTTC.

The chain links TRBV19 to TRBJ1-1, with a possible D match to TRBD1 (5 bases). The CDR3 has 13 amino acids. From germline, CDR1 is LNHDA and CDR2 SQIVND (reference sequence). Between the trimmed V and J ends, which lost 10 bases and 8 bases, there was a span of 20 bases. The CDR3 loop is CAIRANPAGEAFF. CDR3 nucleotides: TGTGCCATCAGGGCCAATCCGGCGGGGGAAGCTTTCTTT.

Ten or more counts support this clonotype. The chain links TRBV29-1 to TRBJ2-1; tentative D call: TRBD2 (6 bases). V lost 5 bases to trimming and J lost 1 base, with 9 bases between them. The CDR3 runs to 13 residues. Germline V lookup: CDR1 SQVTM, CDR2 ANQGSEA. The CDR3, as DNA: TGCAGCGTTATGACTAGTTCCTACAATGAGCAGTTCTTC. It codes for CSVMTSSYNEQFF.